Below are 10 T cell receptor beta chains sequenced from a single sample in a study of identical twins. TCRdb reprocessed the 5' RACE reads via MiXCR and lists one record per CDR3 protein. The table has 550,000 to 700,000 distinct CDR3 sequences, 21% seen once. These same records also appear under a second study, on T cells expressing NK-cell markers.

The sample taken for sequencing was PBMCs. The source of these receptors is a young woman in good health.

The V gene is TRBV25-1, the J gene TRBJ2-7; 12 bases match TRBD1. This CDR3 comprises 16 residues. Germline V lookup: CDR1 MGHDK, CDR2 SYGVNS. Trimming cost V 1 base and J 7 bases; bases outside gene matches: 8. The DNA for the CDR3 is TGTGCCAGCAGTGAATGGGAGGGGACAGGGGGCTCGGAGCAGTACTTC. This translates into CASSEWEGTGGSEQYF.

The DNA for the CDR3 is TGTGCCAGCAGCTTCCAGGGGAGCCCCTATGGCTACACCTTC. Translating gives CASSFQGSPYGYTF. The chain carries TRBV7-9 and TRBJ1-2, with D maybe TRBD1 (6 bases). CDR3 size: 14 residues. V lost 3 bases to trimming and J lost 4 bases, with 12 bases between them. Germline V gene lookup returns CDR1 SEHNR and CDR2 FQNEAQ (reference sequence).

This clonotype has a handful of counts. J is TRBJ2-1 and V is TRBV6-1; 11 nucleotides align to TRBD2. The CDR3 has 16 residues. V shed 5 bases and J 2 bases; nucleotides not matched to a gene: 5. Germline V gene sequence: CDR1 MNHNS, CDR2 SASEGT. CDR3 sequence: CASSLAGGRTYNEQFF. The CDR3 DNA sequence: TGTGCCAGCAGTCTAGCGGGAGGCCGAACCTACAATGAGCAGTTCTTC.

This clonotype has more than one count but fewer than ten. The chain carries TRBV6-1 and TRBJ1-2, with a possible D match to TRBD1 (6 bases). CDR1 MNHNS and CDR2 SASEGT come from the germline V gene. The CDR3 spans 15 residues. V was pared by 6 bases and J by 0 bases, with 14 bases between. Written as DNA, the CDR3 is TGTGCCAGCAGGAGGGGCAGGGGCCCTAACTATGGCTACACCTTC. This sequence encodes CASRRGRGPNYGYTF.

The chain couples TRBV24-1 to TRBJ2-2; perhaps TRBD1 as D (6 bases). CDR3 size: 17 residues. Germline V CDR1 and CDR2: KGHDR, SFDVKD. The V end lost 3 bases, the J end lost 0 bases, and 13 bases lay between the germline ends. For the CDR3, the DNA is TGTGCCACCAGTGATCGGACAGCCTACCCGAACACCGGGGAGCTGTTTTTT. Protein: CATSDRTAYPNTGELFF.

This clonotype was counted between two and nine times. V and J are TRBV27 and TRBJ2-2, with D uncertain. Germline V CDR1 and CDR2: MNHEY, SMNVEV (reference sequence). The V end lost 5 bases, the J end lost 5 bases, and 12 bases lay between the germline ends. This CDR3 is built from 14 residues. The CDR3 DNA reads TGTGCCAGCAGTCTACGACATCGGACCGGGGAGCTGTTTTTT. Its protein product is CASSLRHRTGELFF.

At least ten counts were recorded for this clonotype. This chain connects TRBV5-1 to TRBJ2-3; TRBD1 aligns across 7 bases. J was trimmed by 1 base and V by 8 bases; bases with no gene match: 13. Looked up from germline, CDR1 is SGHRS and CDR2 is YFSETQ. The CDR3 extends over 16 amino acids. CDR3 nucleotides: TGCGCCAGTTCAACAGGGGTTGGGTCCGGCACAGATACGCAGTATTTT. This translates into CASSTGVGSGTDTQYF.

CDR3 sequence reads: CASSLWGSGGNEQFF. In nucleotides, the CDR3 is TGTGCCAGCAGTTTGTGGGGATCGGGGGGGAATGAGCAGTTCTTC. The chain combines TRBV12-3 or TRBV12-4 with TRBJ2-1, with 8 bases that match TRBD2. This CDR3 comprises 15 residues. The trim removed 3 bases at V and 7 bases at J, leaving 8 bases unmatched.

Many counts were recorded for this clonotype. V is TRBV7-2 and J is TRBJ2-7, with D perhaps matching TRBD2 (5 bases). The V end lost 3 bases, the J end lost 4 bases, and 13 bases lay between the germline ends. CDR1 is SGHTA and CDR2 is FQGNSA in the germline V gene. The CDR3 runs to 14 residues. CDR3 coding DNA: TGTGCCAGCAGCTTTGCCAGCGGAAATTACGAGCAGTACTTC. Its protein product is CASSFASGNYEQYF.

The V and J genes are TRBV10-3 and TRBJ2-3; 8 positions match TRBD2. This CDR3 has 17 residues. Germline CDR1 and CDR2: ENHRY and SYGVKD. Trimming at V came to 9 bases and at J to 0 bases, leaving 14 bases not matched to a gene. The CDR3 DNA follows: TGTGCCATTCCCCCCGGGGCTAGCGGGCGTAGCACAGATACGCAGTATTTT. It encodes CAIPPGASGRSTDTQYF.